The 8 T cell receptor beta chains reported below all come from one sample, sequenced in a study of cytomegalovirus exposure and HLA in healthy donors. PCR employed 60 Vbeta and 13 Jbeta primers. Some clones are missing from TCRdb's copy, which holds only in-frame ones; the method was immunoSEQ multiplex PCR. Among 150,000 to 200,000 clones, around 78% were seen once, and the ten largest hold under 2%. The sequenced sample was PBMCs. These receptor sequences come from a man aged 35 to 55 in good health and CMV-seronegative.

The rearrangement links TRBV2 to TRBJ2-1; 7 positions match TRBD1. Unmatched junction bases numbered 8, after V lost 1 base and J lost 5 bases. CDR3 length equals 16 residues. CDR1 and CDR2 from the germline V gene are SNHLY and FYNNEI. DNA of the CDR3: TGTGCCAGCAGTGAAGACGAAGGGACAGAGGACAATGAGCAGTTCTTC. This encodes CASSEDEGTEDNEQFF.

The chain carries TRBV5-1 and TRBJ2-1; no reliable D call. This CDR3 has 14 amino acids. CDR1 and CDR2 from the germline V gene are SGHRS and YFSETQ. V was shortened by 0 bases and J by 7 bases, with 11 bases between the two germline ends. The CDR3 region is CASSLGILENEQFF. The CDR3 region has the DNA TGCGCCAGCAGCTTGGGGATTCTGGAGAATGAGCAGTTCTTC.

This clone was recorded once. CDR3 amino acids: CASSLSLGKETQYF. The DNA of the CDR3 is TGTGCCAGCAGCTTAAGTCTAGGAAAAGAGACCCAGTACTTC. The chain has TRBV11-2 and TRBJ2-5; no firm D call. The CDR3 sequence is 14 residues long. CDR1 is SGHAT and CDR2 is FQNNGV in the germline V gene. V gave up 2 bases and J gave up 3 bases, with 10 bases separating them. The entire variable domain, with the rest obtained from reference TRBV11-2 and TRBJ2-5, is as follows: EAGVAQSPRYKIIEKRQSVAFWCNPISGHATLYWYQQILGQGPKLLIQFQNNGVVDDSQLPKDRFSAERLKGVDSTLKIQPAKLEDSAVYLCASSLSLGKETQYFGPGTRLLVL.

Here the CDR3 DNA reads TGTGCCAGTAGTATTAGGGGGACAGGCACAGATACGCAGTATTTT. Protein: CASSIRGTGTDTQYF. The V gene is TRBV19, the J gene TRBJ2-3; TRBD1 agrees at 7 bases. V was clipped by 3 bases and J by 1 base; unmatched bases: 4. Germline V CDR1 and CDR2: LNHDA, SQIVND (reference sequence). The CDR3 totals 15 residues. The full variable domain, rest sourced from reference TRBV19 and TRBJ2-3, is DGGITQSPKYLFRKEGQNVTLSCEQNLNHDAMYWYRQDPGQGLRLIYYSQIVNDFQKGDIAEGYSVSREKKESFPLTVTSAQKNPTAFYLCASSIRGTGTDTQYFGPGTRLTVL.

The rearrangement uses TRBV19 and TRBJ1-2; no clear D gene. V shed 3 bases and J shed 1 base, with 9 bases lying between them. Germline CDR1 is LNHDA and CDR2 is SQIVND (reference sequence). The CDR3 is 14 amino acids. The CDR3 loop reads CASSINSFNYGYTF. In nucleotides, the CDR3 is TGTGCCAGTAGTATCAACTCCTTTAACTATGGCTACACCTTC.

The V and J genes are TRBV7-2 and TRBJ2-7, with 9 bases matching TRBD2. V trimming: 1 base; J trimming: 3 bases; junction bases outside the gene matches: 7. From germline, CDR1 is SGHTA and CDR2 FQGNSA. The CDR3 totals 16 residues. This CDR3 reads CASSLVLAGVDYEQYF. CDR3 DNA: TGTGCCAGCAGCTTAGTGTTAGCGGGAGTCGACTACGAGCAGTACTTC.

The chain recombines TRBV15 with TRBJ2-6; D might be TRBD2 (5 bases). The germline CDR1 and CDR2 sequences are LNHNV and YYDKDF (reference sequence). The CDR3 has 16 amino acids. The ends were cut back, 4 bases at V and 0 bases at J, with 10 bases in the middle. The CDR3 sequence: CATSKERDSGANVLTF. The CDR3 region has the DNA TGTGCCACCAGCAAGGAGAGGGACTCTGGGGCCAACGTCCTGACTTTC.

This rearrangement joins TRBV18 to TRBJ1-2, with TRBD1 matching 9 bases. The CDR3 runs to 14 residues. The trim removed 6 bases at V and 5 bases at J, leaving 7 bases unmatched. The germline gives CDR1 KGHSH, CDR2 LQKENI. CDR3 amino acids: CASSLGQGKYGYTF. The CDR3 nucleotides are TGTGCCAGCTCCCTAGGACAGGGGAAATATGGCTACACCTTC.